This T cell receptor (beta chain) was found in a study of blood T cell repertoires in COVID-19. On the study more broadly: Sites in the United States, Italy and Spain provided acute and convalescent COVID-19 samples. T cells, B-cell-depleted T cells, or PBMCs provided the cDNA or gDNA that served as material.

This CDR3 has 13 residues. CDR1 SNHLY and CDR2 FYNNEI come from the germline V gene. V was cut by 4 bases and J by 4 bases, with 11 bases left in between. In the source study's methods: From reference gene primer amplification, estimates of nucleated cell counts were derived. Profiled with immunoSEQ multiplex PCR; TCRdb holds only in-frame clones, not every one. For V, J and clone size, that table is used; D and trimming come from the DNA. In the table there are 250,000 or so clones, approximately 90% of which are singletons. Patients from Seattle were sampled longitudinally, starting during active infection.

Sequencing was performed on peripheral blood. The source of this sequence is a young man with COVID-19, enrolled during active disease. This sequence joins TRBV2 and TRBJ2-7; tentatively, D is TRBD2 (5 bases). Here the CDR3 reads CASSASIAYEQYF. CDR3 DNA: TGTGCCAGCAGTGCTAGCATCGCGTACGAGCAGTACTTC.